This note documents a single T cell receptor (beta chain) sequence. Its antigen is currently unknown. Germline is not matched at one junction end, which may reflect a read error. Baseline, cycle 4 day 1, and cycle 7 day 1 were the blood sampling points. The data were obtained in a study of OX40 agonist ivuxolimab in advanced cancers. Whole-study context: Three patients had partial responses: one hepatocellular carcinoma, two cutaneous melanoma. Regarding the study as a whole: More expanded clones were seen, on average, in CD8+ T cells than in CD4+.

Generated by immunoSEQ multiplex PCR, the TCRdb table keeps only in-frame clones and is missing some. The sample has 45,000 to 65,000 clones, 87% seen once. The germline CDR1 and CDR2 sequences are MNHEY and SVGAGI. The CDR3 totals 11 residues. The genes are TRBV6-5 and TRBJ1-1, with D uncertain. Sequenced here: CD4+ or CD8+ T cells sorted from blood, sampled in a trial of the OX40 agonist ivuxolimab. This sequence was found in an adult with an advanced solid tumor such as melanoma, head and neck, liver or kidney cancer. The CDR3 nucleotides read TGTGCCAGCAGTTACCCGCCTCCCCACCTCTTT. Protein product: CASSYPPPHLF.